What follows are 3 T cell receptor beta chains derived from one specimen sequenced in a study of cytomegalovirus exposure and HLA in healthy donors. The PCR used 60 Vbeta and 13 Jbeta primers. Libraries were prepared by immunoSEQ multiplex PCR; TCRdb keeps only in-frame clonotypes and omits some of them. The table records about 140,000 clones, 80% of them present only once. The sequenced sample was PBMCs. The origin of the receptors is a female donor in good health and CMV-seronegative.

The chain combines TRBV27 with TRBJ2-5; weak D call: TRBD1 (6 bases). V was trimmed by 2 bases and J by 4 bases, leaving 14 bases between them. This CDR3 has 15 residues. Germline values: CDR1 MNHEY, CDR2 SMNVEV (reference sequence). The DNA of the CDR3 is TGTGCCAGCAGTTTAGATTGGACAGCCATAGAGACCCAGTACTTC. It specifies CASSLDWTAIETQYF.

The chain joins TRBV6-1 to TRBJ1-5, with 8 bases aligning to TRBD1. Germline V lookup: CDR1 MNHNS, CDR2 SASEGT. The CDR3 contains 14 residues. Trimming took 6 bases from V and 1 from J; bases not matched to a gene: 2. The CDR3 DNA follows: TGTGCCAGCAGATACAGGGGGAGCAATCAGCCCCAGCATTTT. The encoded protein is CASRYRGSNQPQHF.

In its sample, this clone was seen once. This sequence joins TRBV19 and TRBJ2-7; TRBD1 agrees at 8 bases. V lost 6 bases and J lost 6; bases outside the gene matches: 10. CDR3 length: 14 residues. The germline CDR1 and CDR2 sequences are LNHDA and SQIVND (reference sequence). The CDR3 DNA is TGTGCCAGTAGGACAGTGACAGGGGTCGGCGAGCAGTACTTC. It codes for CASRTVTGVGEQYF.